The TCR beta chain described here comes from a study of cytomegalovirus exposure and HLA in healthy donors. PCR employed 60 Vbeta and 13 Jbeta primers. TCRdb's table, derived via immunoSEQ multiplex PCR, lists solely in-frame clones and lacks some. The sample consists of about 140,000 clones, under 85% of them appearing once. This CDR3 has 15 residues. J was trimmed by 5 bases and V by 5 bases; bases with no gene match: 11. CDR1 and CDR2 (germline): SGHTA, FQGNSA. This clonotype was obtained from a man aged 18 to 29 in good health and CMV-seronegative. Source material: PBMCs. This chain uses TRBV7-2 with TRBJ2-7; 8 bases agree with TRBD2. The CDR3 spells CASSRLGLEAHEQYF. CDR3 sequence (DNA): TGTGCCAGCAGCCGATTGGGACTAGAGGCGCACGAGCAGTACTTC.